Listed here are 7 T cell receptor beta chains from one sample, sequenced in a study of cytomegalovirus exposure and HLA in healthy donors. Produced via immunoSEQ multiplex PCR; TCRdb's table is partial and in-frame only. This sample carries roughly 56,000 clones, roughly 94% of them seen once, and the ten largest clones take about 2.2%. Input material: PBMCs. The receptor set was obtained from a young man in good health and CMV-seronegative.

The chain recombines TRBV7-9 with TRBJ2-7; TRBD2 aligns across 14 bases. Germline V gene lookup returns CDR1 SEHNR and CDR2 FQNEAQ (reference sequence). The V and J ends lost 5 bases and 6 bases, in that order; junction bases with no gene match: 3. The CDR3 has 14 amino acids. The CDR3 is CASSIGLAGGEQYF. The CDR3 DNA reads TGTGCCAGCAGCATTGGACTAGCGGGAGGCGAGCAGTACTTC.

The gene calls are TRBV5-6 and TRBJ2-5; no clear D. The V and J ends lost 2 bases and 2 bases respectively, with 10 bases between them. CDR1 and CDR2 from the germline V gene are SGHDT and YYEEEE. This CDR3 comprises 14 residues. CDR3 in DNA: TGTGCCAGCAGCTTTTTCTCTCAGCAAGAGACCCAGTACTTC. It translates to CASSFFSQQETQYF.

CDR3: CASTFRTGGARGYTF. CDR3 coding DNA: TGTGCCAGTACTTTCAGGACAGGGGGCGCGAGGGGCTACACCTTC. V gene TRBV19 combines with J gene TRBJ1-2; 11 nucleotides agree with TRBD1. The germline V gene has CDR1 LNHDA and CDR2 SQIVND (reference sequence). CDR3 length: 15 amino acids. The V gene end was trimmed by 7 bases and the J gene end by 8 bases; junction bases not matched to a gene: 12.

This clone was seen just once. The J gene is TRBJ2-7, the V gene TRBV15; 7 bases map to TRBD1. With 0 bases clipped from V and 4 bases from J, the junction kept 3 bases outside the gene matches. This CDR3 comprises 14 residues. Germline V gene lookup returns CDR1 LNHNV and CDR2 YYDKDF (reference sequence). CDR3 coding DNA: TGTGCCACCAGCAGAGACAGGGGGACGTACGAGCAGTACTTC. Protein: CATSRDRGTYEQYF.

The chain employs TRBV5-4 and TRBJ2-3; 7 bases are a match to TRBD1. The J segment lost 5 bases and the V segment lost 2 bases, leaving 11 bases of the junction unmatched. The CDR3 totals 16 residues. CDR1 is SGHNT, CDR2 YYREEE, per germline (reference sequence). CDR3 sequence reads: CASSFGDRVYGDTQYF. CDR3 DNA sequence: TGTGCCAGCAGCTTTGGAGACAGGGTTTATGGAGATACGCAGTATTTT.

This chain joins TRBV10-1 and TRBJ2-2; TRBD2 matches 10 bases. Germline CDR1 and CDR2: WNHNN and SYGVQD (reference sequence). The CDR3 is 15 residues long. V trimming: 9 bases; J trimming: 4 bases; junction bases outside the gene matches: 8. The CDR3 DNA reads TGCGCCAGGGGGTGTCGGACTAGCGGCACCGGGGAGCTGTTTTTT. This translates into CARGCRTSGTGELFF.

Only one count was recorded for this clone. The gene calls are TRBV5-4 and TRBJ2-7, with 7 bases aligning to TRBD1. There are 13 residues in the CDR3. CDR1 is SGHNT, CDR2 YYREEE, per germline (reference sequence). The V gene end was trimmed by 6 bases and the J gene end by 2 bases; junction bases not matched to a gene: 5. CDR3: CASNGDRAYEQYF. CDR3 DNA: TGTGCCAGCAACGGGGACAGAGCCTACGAGCAGTACTTC.